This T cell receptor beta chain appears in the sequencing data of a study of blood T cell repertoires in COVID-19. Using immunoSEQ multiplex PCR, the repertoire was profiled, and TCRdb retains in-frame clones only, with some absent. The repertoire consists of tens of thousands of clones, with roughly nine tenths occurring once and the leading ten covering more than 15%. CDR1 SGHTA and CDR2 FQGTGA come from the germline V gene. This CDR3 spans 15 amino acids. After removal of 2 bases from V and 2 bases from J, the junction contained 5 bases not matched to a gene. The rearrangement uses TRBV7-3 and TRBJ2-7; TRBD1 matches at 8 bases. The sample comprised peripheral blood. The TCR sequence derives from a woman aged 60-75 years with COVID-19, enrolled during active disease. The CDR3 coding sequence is TGTGCCAGCAGCTTAGGGACAGGCAGTACCTACGAGCAGTACTTC. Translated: CASSLGTGSTYEQYF.